This section outlines one TCR beta chain sequence together with its context. No antigen is known for it. The read terminates 3 residues before the CDR3 end, so the remaining end is supplied by the germline J gene. The immunoSEQ assay used multiplex PCR to amplify TCR beta CDR3 regions from an average of approximately 1,200 ng of genomic DNA per sample. To correct primer bias, the assay used a complete synthetic TCR repertoire to set an amplification baseline. Amplicons were sequenced on the Illumina platform. The original pipeline was this. Error correction of the sequences involved clustering with frequency ratios plus a modified nearest-neighbor algorithm, after which the sequences were analyzed in the immunoSEQ Analyzer using IMGT gene definitions. At each rarefaction depth, TCR richness and evenness were averaged across 20 rarefaction repeats, and samples with fewer sequences than that depth were excluded. Relative abundances of V, D and J genes were compared between groups using Wilcoxon rank sum tests, with FDR correction applied. For the blinded duplicates, the intraclass correlation was approximately 96% for TCR richness and averaged 76.4% across about 67 gene segments. The clones in this table, taken by TCRdb from immuneACCESS, are in-frame only. Not every clone is retained; where verified, under half of the shortfall comes from an unresolved V gene, and the cause of the rest is unknown. The DNA gave D and trimming, while V, J and clone size come from that table. The data table for this sample lists 40,000 to 60,000 clones. The top ten clonotypes cover about 1% of the sample.

This sample stems from a study of T cells in women clearing cervical HPV infection listed by TCRdb under 2018. Some background on the complete study: Cases were approximately 25 women with histologically confirmed HPV16-related CIN3 or worse, including 2 invasive cancers. Controls were 25 women whose single incident HPV16 infection cleared within 12 months without precancer or cancer developing. Case blood was taken at the visit when the lesion was first identified, whereas control blood was taken when infection was no longer detected. For cases, the median interval between lesion detection and blood sampling was around 160 days, with an interquartile range of roughly 90 to 200 days. HLA typing was available for only a few women, so HLA type could not be excluded as a confounder. Nested within Costa Rica's Guanacaste HPV Natural History Study, an exploratory proof-of-principle case-control study compared TCR repertoires across cervical HPV16 outcomes. Cases and controls were matched on year of sample collection and on age within five years. Cases had a median age of roughly 30 years compared with 38 for controls, and baseline characteristics showed no significant differences between the groups. In the parent cohort, about 10,000 women aged 18 or older were enrolled in Guanacaste, Costa Rica, during about 1992 to 1995 and were followed for less than 8 years. Quality controls consisted of five blinded duplicates per group, for a total of roughly 60 samples made up of roughly 50 participants and about ten replicates. Overall study results and their limits: Across sequencing depths, CIN3+ cases showed significantly higher TCR repertoire richness than controls, but evenness did not differ between the groups. The cross-sectional design could not show whether associations preceded infection or resulted from it; effector/memory subsets and HPV-specific T cells were not isolated. Random forest classifiers that combined richness and V gene abundances separated cases from controls with an estimated AUC of around 0.84. TRBV6-7 relative abundance was lower in cases than in controls (around 0.11% versus 0.15%; Bonferroni P = 0.0008). Because T-cell numbers per sample were unknown, differences in richness could reflect varying T-cell content rather than repertoire biology.

Including cysteine and phenylalanine, the CDR3 has 13 amino acids. Of the CDR3's DNA, 30 bases were read; they are in frame from base 1. Trimmed from V: 3 bases; trimmed from J: 5 bases; junction bases lacking a gene match: 6. CDR1 and CDR2 were assigned from the germline V gene (reference sequence) as DFQATT and SNEGSKA. Every participant had a single incident cervical HPV16 infection, and prevalent HPV16 infections were excluded. Cervical HPV DNA was detected by MY09/MY11 PCR, and genotyping was performed by dot-blot hybridization. Roughly 15 mL of heparinized blood was centrifuged, after which the buffy coat was aliquoted, frozen at -30 degrees C, and then stored at -80 degrees C. QIAGEN kits were used to extract genomic DNA from buffy coat specimens.

The sequence joins TRBV20-1 to TRBJ2-7, with TRBD1 identical over 8 junction bases. The sequence was collected from a woman between 18 and 69 years old with a cervical HPV16 infection that either progressed to CIN3+ or cleared (not recorded which). The source material was blood buffy coat. The part of the CDR3 DNA that was read is TGCAGTGCTAGTACAGGGGGTAACCACGAG. Translated, this gives CSASTGGNHE. The complete CDR3 reads CSASTGGNHEQYF.